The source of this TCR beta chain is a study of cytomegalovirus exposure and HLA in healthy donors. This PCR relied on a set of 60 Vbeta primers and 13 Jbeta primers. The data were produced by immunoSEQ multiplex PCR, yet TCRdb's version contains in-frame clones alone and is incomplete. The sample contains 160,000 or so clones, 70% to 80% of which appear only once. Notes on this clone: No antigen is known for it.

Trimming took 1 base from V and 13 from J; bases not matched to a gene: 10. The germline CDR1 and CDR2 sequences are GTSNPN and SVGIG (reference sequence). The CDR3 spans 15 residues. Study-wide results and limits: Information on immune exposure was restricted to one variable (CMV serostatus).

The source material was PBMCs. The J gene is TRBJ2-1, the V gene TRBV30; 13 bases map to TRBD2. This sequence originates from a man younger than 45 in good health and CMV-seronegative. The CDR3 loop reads CAWSGPTSGGTEQFF. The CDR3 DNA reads TGTGCCTGGAGTGGCCCGACTAGCGGGGGGACTGAACAGTTCTTC.